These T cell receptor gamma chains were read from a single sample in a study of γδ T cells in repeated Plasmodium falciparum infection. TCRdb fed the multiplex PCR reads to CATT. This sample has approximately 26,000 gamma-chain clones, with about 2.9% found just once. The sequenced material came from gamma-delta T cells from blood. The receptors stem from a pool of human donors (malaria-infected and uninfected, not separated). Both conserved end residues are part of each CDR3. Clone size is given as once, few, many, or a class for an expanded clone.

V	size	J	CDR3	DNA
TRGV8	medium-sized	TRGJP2	CATWDSDWIKTF	TGTGCCACCTGGGATAGTGATTGGATCAAGACGTTT
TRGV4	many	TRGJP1	CATWDGAQGRWFKIF	TGTGCCACCTGGGATGGGGCACAAGGCCGCTGGTTCAAGATATTT
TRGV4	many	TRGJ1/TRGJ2	CAPHYYKKLF	TGTGCCCCCCATTATTATAAGAAACTCTTT
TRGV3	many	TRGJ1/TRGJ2	CATWDGTFYYKKLF	TGTGCCACCTGGGACGGAACATTTTATTATAAGAAACTCTTT
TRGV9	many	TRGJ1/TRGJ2	CALWEVFETYYKKLF	TGTGCCTTGTGGGAGGTCTTTGAAACTTATTATAAGAAACTCTTT
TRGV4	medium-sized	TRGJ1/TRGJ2	CATWPNYYKKLF	TGTGCCACCTGGCCCAATTATTATAAGAAACTCTTT
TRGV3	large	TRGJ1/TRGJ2	CATWDRQNYYKKLF	TGTGCCACCTGGGACAGACAGAATTATTATAAGAAACTCTTT
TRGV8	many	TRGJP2	CATWRRSDWIKTF	TGTGCCACCTGGAGAAGAAGTGATTGGATCAAGACGTTT
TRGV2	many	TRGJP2	CATWDEISDWIKTF	TGTGCCACCTGGGACGAGATTAGTGATTGGATCAAGACGTTT
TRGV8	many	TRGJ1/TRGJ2	CATWDIHKKLF	TGTGCCACCTGGGACATCCATAAGAAACTCTTT
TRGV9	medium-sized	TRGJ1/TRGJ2	CALWEFPNYYKKLF	TGTGCCTTGTGGGAGTTCCCCAATTATTATAAGAAACTCTTT
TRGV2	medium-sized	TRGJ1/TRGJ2	CATWDDSNYYKKLF	TGTGCCACCTGGGACGATTCGAATTATTATAAGAAACTCTTT
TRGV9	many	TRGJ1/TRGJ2	CALWESRCRKRKLF	TGTGCCTTGTGGGAGTCCCGTTGTCGAAAGAGGAAACTCTTT
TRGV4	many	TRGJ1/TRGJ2	CATWDGRPYYKKLF	TGTGCCACCTGGGACGGGCGTCCATATTATAAGAAACTCTTT
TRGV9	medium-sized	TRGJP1	CALSTMGDTTGWFKIF	TGTGCCTTGTCAACTATGGGGGATACCACTGGTTGGTTCAAGATATTT